This TCR beta chain was recovered during a study of CD8+CD57+ T cells in acquired aplastic anemia. Study as a whole: About 3 ug was the average amount of DNA from sorted CD4+ and CD8+ cells.

In regard to this clonotype: Its cognate antigen is unknown.

CD8+CD57+ cell expansion, shown by flow cytometry, had occurred in the patients selected for sequencing. This CDR3 has 11 amino acids. Germline V gene lookup returns CDR1 SEHNR and CDR2 FQNEAQ (reference sequence). Trimming cost V 3 bases and J 6 bases, with 6 bases left between them. Genomic DNA served as template for TCR beta VDJ and CDR3 profiling. TCRdb re-called the reads with MiXCR, one entry per CDR3 protein. Counted here are tens of thousands of distinct CDR3 sequences, approximately 70% occurring once; the ten biggest clones make up roughly 80%. Broader study findings: Between patients and controls, CD8+ Simpson's diversity did not vary significantly. It was found that about 31 CD8+ CDR3 sequences were shared between patients and controls.

The sample consisted of sorted CD4+, CD8+, or CD8+CD57+ T cells (not recorded which) from PBMCs. The receptor was isolated from a human donor with aplastic anemia. The chain uses TRBV7-9 and TRBJ2-7; D unresolved. CDR3 sequence reads: CASSFGVEQYF. The CDR3, as DNA: TGTGCCAGCAGCTTTGGTGTCGAGCAGTACTTC.